These 26 T cell receptor beta chains share one sample of origin, sequenced in a study of T cell responses to AZD1222 COVID-19 vaccine. TCRdb's table, derived via immunoSEQ multiplex PCR, lists solely in-frame clones and lacks some. In the table there are 140,000 or so clones, about 91% of which are singletons. Here the sequenced sample was peripheral blood, taken on day 0 of AZD1222 vaccination. The receptor set was obtained from an adult in good health.

In its sample, this clone was seen once. This rearrangement joins TRBV7-9 to TRBJ1-1; a weak D match, TRBD1 (5 bases). The CDR3 covers 14 residues. Trimming took off 5 bases at V and 7 bases at J, with 17 bases between the two ends. Germline loops: CDR1 SEHNR, CDR2 FQNEAQ (reference sequence). This CDR3 is CASSPGPGRFEAFF. For the CDR3, the DNA is TGTGCCAGCAGCCCGGGACCGGGGCGATTTGAAGCTTTCTTT.

This chain links TRBV4-3 with TRBJ1-6; no firm D call. CDR3 length: 17 amino acids. The V and J ends lost 0 bases and 7 bases respectively, with 16 bases between them. Germline V gives CDR1 LGHNA, CDR2 YSLEER. Written as DNA, the CDR3 is TGCGCCAGCAGCCAAGACCCCCCCGGGCTAAGGAATTCACCCCTCCACTTT. Translated: CASSQDPPGLRNSPLHF.

The V gene is TRBV4-3, the J gene TRBJ1-4; no clear D gene. V lost 1 base and J 5 bases, leaving 8 bases between the germline ends. Germline V gene sequence: CDR1 LGHNA, CDR2 YSLEER. The CDR3 is 14 amino acids. CDR3 amino acids: CASSQGRENEKLFF. In DNA, the CDR3 is TGCGCCAGCAGCCAAGGCCGAGAAAATGAAAAACTGTTTTTT.

The genes are TRBV24-1 and TRBJ2-7; tentative D call: TRBD1 (6 bases). CDR1 KGHDR and CDR2 SFDVKD come from the germline V gene. The CDR3 has 13 residues. The ends were cut back, 4 bases at V and 1 base at J, with 7 bases in the middle. This CDR3 reads CATSEQGSYEQYF. The CDR3 DNA sequence: TGTGCCACCAGTGAACAGGGATCCTACGAGCAGTACTTC.

The chain is built from TRBV24-1 and TRBJ2-1; TRBD1 aligns across 8 bases. Losses at the gene ends were 0 bases for V and 7 bases for J; bases not matched to a gene: 10. The CDR3 spans 17 residues. Germline V gene data show CDR1 as KGHDR and CDR2 as SFDVKD. CDR3 residues: CATSDLYGQGRRNEQFF. DNA for the CDR3: TGTGCCACCAGTGATTTGTATGGACAGGGCCGGCGGAATGAGCAGTTCTTC.

The V gene is TRBV10-3, the J gene TRBJ2-7; D remains ambiguous. This CDR3 contains 11 residues. Germline CDR1 and CDR2: ENHRY and SYGVKD. With 4 bases removed from V and 3 bases from J, the gap between germline ends came to 4 bases. This chain's CDR3 is CAISGNYEQYF. The CDR3 DNA reads TGTGCCATCAGTGGAAACTACGAGCAGTACTTC.

The chain combines TRBV4-1 with TRBJ2-7, with D possibly TRBD2 on 7 matching bases. There are 17 residues in the CDR3. CDR1 is MGHRA and CDR2 is YSYEKL in the germline V gene. Trimming stripped 1 base from V and 1 base from J, with 17 bases between. CDR3 loop: CASSQARRGPNSYEQYF. CDR3 coding DNA: TGCGCCAGCAGCCAAGCTAGGCGGGGGCCGAATTCCTACGAGCAGTACTTC.

V is TRBV10-3 and J is TRBJ2-5; unclear D gene. Per the germline V gene, CDR1 is ENHRY and CDR2 is SYGVKD. There are 12 residues in the CDR3. Trimming removed 2 bases at V and 4 bases at J, with 5 bases between. CDR3 loop: CAISERPETQYF. In DNA, the CDR3 is TGTGCCATCAGTGAGAGGCCAGAGACCCAGTACTTC.

The rearrangement links TRBV3-1 (or the pseudogene TRBV3-2) to TRBJ2-1; 10 bases fit TRBD2. CDR3 length: 16 residues. Trimming removed 1 base from V and 8 bases from J; junction bases left unmatched: 8. CDR1 and CDR2 (germline): LGHDT, YNNKEL (reference sequence). CDR3 bases: TGTGCCAGCAGCCAAGGGCCAGCGGGGGGGCCACATGAGCAGTTCTTC. Residues: CASSQGPAGGPHEQFF.

The J gene is TRBJ2-5, the V gene TRBV18; 10 bases map to TRBD2. With V trimmed by 4 bases and J by 5 bases, 4 bases remained unmatched. CDR3 size: 14 residues. CDR1 is KGHSH and CDR2 is LQKENI in the germline V gene. The DNA for the CDR3 is TGTGCCAGCTCACTGACTAGCGGGTCCGAGACCCAGTACTTC. This encodes CASSLTSGSETQYF.

This chain links TRBV20-1 with TRBJ2-2; D uncertain. The CDR3 extends over 11 amino acids. The germline V gene encodes CDR1 DFQATT and CDR2 SNEGSKA (reference sequence). V was shortened by 1 base and J by 6 bases, with 3 bases between the two germline ends. The chain's CDR3 is CSARGSGELFF. The CDR3 coding sequence is TGCAGTGCTAGAGGCTCCGGGGAGCTGTTTTTT.

This clone occurred once. CDR3 nucleotides: TGTGCCAGCAGCTTAGGAATGGGGAGGACAGGGGGCGTCTATGGCTACACCTTC. Protein sequence: CASSLGMGRTGGVYGYTF. The rearrangement links TRBV7-8 to TRBJ1-2; 11 bases align to TRBD1. Germline V lookup: CDR1 SGHVS, CDR2 FQNEAQ. V dropped 1 base and J dropped 4; count of bases not matched to a gene: 11. The CDR3 spans 18 residues.

The V gene is TRBV5-1, the J gene TRBJ1-2, with 7 bases fitting TRBD1. The CDR3 covers 14 residues. Germline V lookup: CDR1 SGHRS, CDR2 YFSETQ. Trimming took 4 bases from V and 5 from J; bases not matched to a gene: 8. The CDR3 is CASSPWTGDYGYTF. DNA for the CDR3: TGCGCCAGCAGCCCCTGGACAGGAGATTATGGCTACACCTTC. Full variable domain (remainder filled in from reference TRBV5-1 and TRBJ1-2): KAGVTQTPRYLIKTRGQQVTLSCSPISGHRSVSWYQQTPGQGLQFLFEYFSETQRNKGNFPGRFSGRQFSNSRSEMNVSTLELGDSALYLCASSPWTGDYGYTFGSGTRLTVV.

The V and J genes are TRBV11-2 and TRBJ2-5; D could derive from TRBD1 or TRBD2 (5 bases each). The CDR3 sequence is 15 residues long. The V and J ends lost 5 bases and 4 bases respectively, with 17 bases between them. CDR1 is SGHAT, CDR2 FQNNGV, per germline. CDR3 region: CASSPDGERGETQYF. DNA of the CDR3: TGTGCCAGCAGCCCTGACGGAGAGAGGGGAGAGACCCAGTACTTC.

Of note for this clone: The same CDR3 can be traced to other DNA sequences in this sample. This sequence joins TRBV18 and TRBJ2-7; D not resolved. The V gene lost 3 bases and the J gene lost 3 bases, with 6 bases spanning the gap. CDR1 is KGHSH and CDR2 is LQKENI in the germline V gene. The CDR3 spans 12 residues. The CDR3 DNA sequence: TGTGCCAGCTCACCCTCTAGCTACGAGCAGTACTTC. Translating gives CASSPSSYEQYF.

This clone occurred once. The chain is built from TRBV7-3 and TRBJ2-7, with TRBD2 identical over 11 bases. Germline CDR1 is SGHTA and CDR2 is FQGTGA. The CDR3 length is 13 residues. Trimming at V came to 4 bases and at J to 4 bases, leaving 0 bases not matched to a gene. For the CDR3, the DNA is TGTGCCAGCAGCTGGACTAGCGGGTACGAGCAGTACTTC. Translated: CASSWTSGYEQYF. Together with reference TRBV7-3 and TRBJ2-7, the CDR3 gives the full variable domain: GAGVSQTPSNKVTEKGKYVELRCDPISGHTALYWYRQSLGQGPEFLIYFQGTGAADDSGLPNDRFFAVRPEGSVSTLKIQRTERGDSAVYLCASSWTSGYEQYFGPGTRLTVT.

J is TRBJ2-5 and V is TRBV25-1; TRBD1 agrees at 8 bases. CDR3 length: 16 amino acids. The V gene end was trimmed by 1 base and the J gene end by 3 bases; junction bases not matched to a gene: 7. The germline gives CDR1 MGHDK, CDR2 SYGVNS. CDR3 sequence (DNA): TGTGCCAGCAGTGAATTCACAGGGGGTTCAAAAGAGACCCAGTACTTC. Residues: CASSEFTGGSKETQYF.

In this sample, this clone turned up once. The chain recombines TRBV18 with TRBJ2-7, with 11 bases matching TRBD1. Germline V gives CDR1 KGHSH, CDR2 LQKENI. V shed 1 base, J shed 3 bases, and the junction held 2 bases outside the gene matches. CDR3 length equals 15 residues. In DNA, the CDR3 is TGTGCCAGCTCACCACTGGACAGGGGGCACTACGAGCAGTACTTC. Translating gives CASSPLDRGHYEQYF.

This chain joins TRBV30 and TRBJ1-2; D gene uncertain. V shed 4 bases and J shed 7 bases, with 22 bases lying between them. Germline CDR1 reads GTSNPN; CDR2 reads SVGIG (reference sequence). The length of the CDR3 is 15 residues. The CDR3 protein is CAWNRERAFGSGYTF. CDR3 bases: TGTGCCTGGAACCGGGAAAGGGCCTTTGGAAGTGGCTACACCTTC. The variable domain in full, completed from reference TRBV30 and TRBJ1-2, reads SQTIHQWPATLVQPVGSPLSLECTVEGTSNPNLYWYRQAAGRGLQLLFYSVGIGQISSEVPQNLSASRPQDRQFILSSKKLLLSDSGFYLCAWNRERAFGSGYTFGSGTRLTVV.

In the case of this clone: At one end the junction does not follow the germline gene, possibly because of a read error. This chain links TRBV5-1 with TRBJ2-1; 8 bases are a match to TRBD2. CDR1 is SGHRS and CDR2 is YFSETQ in the germline V gene. This CDR3 has 15 amino acids. The CDR3 region is CASRLGGLAGNEQFF. The CDR3 DNA reads as TGCGCCAGCAGATTGGGAGGGCTAGCGGGCAATGAGCAGTTCTTC.

This clone appeared once. The chain combines TRBV3-1 (or the pseudogene TRBV3-2) with TRBJ2-7, with 8 positions matching TRBD2. The trim removed 4 bases at V and 1 base at J, leaving 9 bases unmatched. The germline gives CDR1 LGHDT, CDR2 YNNKEL (reference sequence). The CDR3 runs to 16 residues. CDR3 residues: CASSRTSNRCSYEQYF. The CDR3, as DNA: TGTGCCAGCAGCCGGACTAGCAACCGATGTTCCTACGAGCAGTACTTC.

The chain recombines TRBV25-1 with TRBJ1-1; weak D call: TRBD1 (5 bases). Per the germline V gene, CDR1 is MGHDK and CDR2 is SYGVNS. Trimming took 6 bases from V and 4 from J, leaving 18 bases between them. This CDR3 spans 15 amino acids. CDR3 protein: CASRSETAPATEAFF. The CDR3 nucleotides read TGTGCCAGCAGATCAGAGACAGCCCCTGCCACTGAAGCTTTCTTT. Supplemented by reference TRBV25-1 and TRBJ1-1, the full variable domain reads EADIYQTPRYLVIGTGKKITLECSQTMGHDKMYWYQQDPGMELHLIHYSYGVNSTEKGDLSSESTVSRIRTEHFPLTLESARPSHTSQYLCASRSETAPATEAFFGQGTRLTVV.

V and J are TRBV7-9 and TRBJ2-7; the D is unclear. Trimming shortened V by 0 bases and J by 5 bases, and 5 bases separated the two germline ends. Per germline, CDR1 SEHNR and CDR2 FQNEAQ (reference sequence). This CDR3 has 12 amino acids. The CDR3: CASSLAPHEQYF. CDR3 nucleotide sequence: TGTGCCAGCAGCTTAGCTCCCCACGAGCAGTACTTC. The whole variable domain, filled in from reference TRBV7-9 and TRBJ2-7, reads DTGVSQNPRHKITKRGQNVTFRCDPISEHNRLYWYRQTLGQGPEFLTYFQNEAQLEKSRLLSDRFSAERPKGSFSTLEIQRTEQGDSAMYLCASSLAPHEQYFGPGTRLTVT.

This sequence joins TRBV2 and TRBJ2-2; D unclear. There are 14 residues in the CDR3. Germline V lookup: CDR1 SNHLY, CDR2 FYNNEI. V was trimmed by 8 bases and J by 3 bases, leaving 13 bases between them. CDR3 sequence (DNA): TGTGCCAGCGGCGGCTACCTTGACACCGGGGAGCTGTTTTTT. Translation gives CASGGYLDTGELFF.

With respect to this clone: The identical CDR3 is also encoded by other nucleotide sequences in the sample. The chain couples TRBV3-1 (or the pseudogene TRBV3-2) to TRBJ1-1; D may be TRBD1 (5 bases). Germline CDR1 is LGHDT and CDR2 is YNNKEL (reference sequence). The CDR3 has 15 amino acids. V was pared by 1 base and J by 1 base, with 10 bases between. Written as DNA, the CDR3 is TGTGCCAGCAGCCAAGGAACAGGCGGGAACACTGAAGCTTTCTTT. Its protein product is CASSQGTGGNTEAFF.

CDR3 DNA sequence: TGTGCCAGTAGTAGGTCCGCCGGGGAGCTGTTTTTT. This sequence encodes CASSRSAGELFF. The rearrangement joins TRBV19 to TRBJ2-2; no definite D call. Trimming cost V 4 bases and J 6 bases, with 6 bases left between them. The CDR3 consists of 12 residues. Germline-derived CDR1 and CDR2 are LNHDA and SQIVND (reference sequence).